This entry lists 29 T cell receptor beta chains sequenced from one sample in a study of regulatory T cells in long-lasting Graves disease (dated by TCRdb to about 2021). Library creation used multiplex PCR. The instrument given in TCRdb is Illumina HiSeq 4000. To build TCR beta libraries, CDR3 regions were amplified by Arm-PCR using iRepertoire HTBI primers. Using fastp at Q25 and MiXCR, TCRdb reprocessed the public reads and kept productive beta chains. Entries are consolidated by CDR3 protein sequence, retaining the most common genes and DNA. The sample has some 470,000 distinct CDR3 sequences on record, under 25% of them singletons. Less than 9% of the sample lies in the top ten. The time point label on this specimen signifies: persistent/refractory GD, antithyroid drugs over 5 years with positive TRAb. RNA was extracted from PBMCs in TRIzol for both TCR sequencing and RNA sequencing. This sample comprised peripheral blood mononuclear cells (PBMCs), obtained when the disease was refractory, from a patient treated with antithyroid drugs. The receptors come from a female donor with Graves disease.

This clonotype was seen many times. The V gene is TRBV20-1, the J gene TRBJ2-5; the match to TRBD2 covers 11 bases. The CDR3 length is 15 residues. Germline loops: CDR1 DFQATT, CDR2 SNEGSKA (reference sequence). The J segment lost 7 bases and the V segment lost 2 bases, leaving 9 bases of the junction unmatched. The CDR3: CSARSGLAGSRTQYF. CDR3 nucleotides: TGCAGTGCTAGATCTGGACTAGCGGGTAGTCGGACCCAGTACTTC.

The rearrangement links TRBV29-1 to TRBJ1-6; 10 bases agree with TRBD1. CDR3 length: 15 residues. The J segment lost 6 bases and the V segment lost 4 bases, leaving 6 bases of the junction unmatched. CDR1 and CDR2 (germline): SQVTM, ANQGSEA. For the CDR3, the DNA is TGCAGCGTTGCGTCCGGGACAGGGGCTAATTCACCCCTCCACTTT. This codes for CSVASGTGANSPLHF. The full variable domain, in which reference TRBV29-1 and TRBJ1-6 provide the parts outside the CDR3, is SAVISQKPSRDICQRGTSLTIQCQVDSQVTMMFWYRQQPGQSLTLIATANQGSEATYESGFVIDKFPISRPNLTFSTLTVSNMSPEDSSIYLCSVASGTGANSPLHFGNGTRLTVT.

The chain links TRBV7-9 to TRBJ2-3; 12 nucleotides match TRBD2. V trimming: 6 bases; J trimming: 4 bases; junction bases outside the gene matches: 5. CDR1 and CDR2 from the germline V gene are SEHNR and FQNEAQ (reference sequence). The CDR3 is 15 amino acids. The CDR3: CASSRLAGVADTQYF. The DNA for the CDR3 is TGTGCCAGCAGTAGACTAGCGGGGGTCGCAGATACGCAGTATTTT. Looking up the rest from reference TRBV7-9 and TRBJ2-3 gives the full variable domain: DTGVSQNPRHKITKRGQNVTFRCDPISEHNRLYWYRQTLGQGPEFLTYFQNEAQLEKSRLLSDRFSAERPKGSFSTLEIQRTEQGDSAMYLCASSRLAGVADTQYFGPGTRLTVL.

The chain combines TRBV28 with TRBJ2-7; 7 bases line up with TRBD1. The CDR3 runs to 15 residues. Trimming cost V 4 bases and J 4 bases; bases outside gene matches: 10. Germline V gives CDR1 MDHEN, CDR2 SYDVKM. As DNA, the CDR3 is TGTGCCAGCAGTTCGGGACAGCCGTCCGGATACGAGCAGTACTTC. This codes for CASSSGQPSGYEQYF.

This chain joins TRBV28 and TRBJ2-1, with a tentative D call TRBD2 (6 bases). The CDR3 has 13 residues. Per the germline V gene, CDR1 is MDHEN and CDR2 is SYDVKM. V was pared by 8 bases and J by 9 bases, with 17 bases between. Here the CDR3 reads CASAGRGKGEQFF. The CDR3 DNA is TGTGCCAGCGCCGGGCGGGGAAAGGGTGAGCAGTTCTTC.

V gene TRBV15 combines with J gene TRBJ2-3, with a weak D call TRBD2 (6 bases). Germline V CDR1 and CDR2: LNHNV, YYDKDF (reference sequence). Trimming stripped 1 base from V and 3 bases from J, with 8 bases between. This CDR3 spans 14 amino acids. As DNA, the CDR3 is TGTGCCACCAGCAGAGTGGGGAGGACAGATACGCAGTATTTT. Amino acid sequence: CATSRVGRTDTQYF.

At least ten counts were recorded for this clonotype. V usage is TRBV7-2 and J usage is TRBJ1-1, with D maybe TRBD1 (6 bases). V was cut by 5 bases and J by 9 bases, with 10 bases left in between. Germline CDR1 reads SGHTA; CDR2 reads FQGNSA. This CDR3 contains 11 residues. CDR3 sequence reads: CASSLTGQAFF. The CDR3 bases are TGTGCCAGCAGCCTTACAGGGCAAGCTTTCTTT.

The CDR3 nucleotides read TGTGCCACCAGAGGGACAGGGGCCGACTATGGCTACACCTTC. Translating gives CATRGTGADYGYTF. The chain couples TRBV24-1 to TRBJ1-2; TRBD1 agrees at 10 bases. Germline V gives CDR1 KGHDR, CDR2 SFDVKD. Losses at the gene ends were 7 bases for V and 3 bases for J; bases not matched to a gene: 4. The CDR3 runs 14 residues.

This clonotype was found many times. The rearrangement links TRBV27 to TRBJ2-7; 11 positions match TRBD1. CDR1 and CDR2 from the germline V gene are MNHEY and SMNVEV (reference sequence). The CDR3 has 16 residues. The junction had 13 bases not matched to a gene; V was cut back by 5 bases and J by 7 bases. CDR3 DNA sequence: TGTGCCAGCAGTCCCCGGACAGGGGGCGGATCTTGGGAGCAGTACTTC. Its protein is CASSPRTGGGSWEQYF.

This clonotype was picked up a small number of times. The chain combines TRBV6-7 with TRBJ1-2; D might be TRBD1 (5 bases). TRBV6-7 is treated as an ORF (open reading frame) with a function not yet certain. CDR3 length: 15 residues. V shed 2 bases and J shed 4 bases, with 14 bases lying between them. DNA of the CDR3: TGTGCCAGCAGTTACCGAAGGGAAACAGGCTATGGCTACACCTTC. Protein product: CASSYRRETGYGYTF.

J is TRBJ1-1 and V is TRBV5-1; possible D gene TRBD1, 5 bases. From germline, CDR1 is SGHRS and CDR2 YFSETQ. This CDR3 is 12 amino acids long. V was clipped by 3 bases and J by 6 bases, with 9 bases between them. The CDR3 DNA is TGCGCCAGCAGCTGGCAGGGCTCTGAAGCTTTCTTT. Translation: CASSWQGSEAFF.

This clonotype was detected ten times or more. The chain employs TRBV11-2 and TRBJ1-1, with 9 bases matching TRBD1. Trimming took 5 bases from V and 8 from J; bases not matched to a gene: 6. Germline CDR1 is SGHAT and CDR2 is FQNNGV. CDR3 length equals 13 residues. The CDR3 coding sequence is TGTGCCAGCAGCGTCGGGACAGGGCAGGAAGCTTTCTTT. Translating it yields CASSVGTGQEAFF. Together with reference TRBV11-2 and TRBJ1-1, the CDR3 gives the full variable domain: EAGVAQSPRYKIIEKRQSVAFWCNPISGHATLYWYQQILGQGPKLLIQFQNNGVVDDSQLPKDRFSAERLKGVDSTLKIQPAKLEDSAVYLCASSVGTGQEAFFGQGTRLTVV.

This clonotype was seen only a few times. The CDR3 loop reads CASSLAGSIGDSPLHF. The DNA for the CDR3 is TGTGCCAGCAGCTTGGCCGGGTCCATTGGAGATTCACCCCTCCACTTT. The V and J genes are TRBV5-5 and TRBJ1-6, with D unresolved. V dropped 0 bases and J dropped 8 bases, with 15 bases sitting between them. Germline CDR1 and CDR2: SGHKS and YYEKEE (reference sequence). The CDR3 has 16 amino acids.

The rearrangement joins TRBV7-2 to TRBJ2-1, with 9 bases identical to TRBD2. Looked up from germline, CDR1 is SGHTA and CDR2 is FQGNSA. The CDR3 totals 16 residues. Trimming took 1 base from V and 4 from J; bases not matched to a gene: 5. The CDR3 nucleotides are TGTGCCAGCAGCTTAGTTGCGGGAGGGGGTTACAATGAGCAGTTCTTC. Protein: CASSLVAGGGYNEQFF.

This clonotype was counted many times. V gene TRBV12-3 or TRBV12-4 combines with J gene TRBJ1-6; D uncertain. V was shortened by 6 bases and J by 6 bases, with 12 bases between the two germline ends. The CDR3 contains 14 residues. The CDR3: CASSSRWGNSPLHF. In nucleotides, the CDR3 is TGTGCCAGCAGCTCACGATGGGGTAATTCACCCCTCCACTTT.

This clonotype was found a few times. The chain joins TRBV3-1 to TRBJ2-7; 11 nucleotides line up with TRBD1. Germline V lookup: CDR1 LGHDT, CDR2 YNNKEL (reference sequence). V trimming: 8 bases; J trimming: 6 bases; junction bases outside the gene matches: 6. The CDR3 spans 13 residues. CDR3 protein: CASRGTGGLEQYF. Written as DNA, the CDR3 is TGTGCCAGCCGCGGGACAGGGGGGCTCGAGCAGTACTTC.

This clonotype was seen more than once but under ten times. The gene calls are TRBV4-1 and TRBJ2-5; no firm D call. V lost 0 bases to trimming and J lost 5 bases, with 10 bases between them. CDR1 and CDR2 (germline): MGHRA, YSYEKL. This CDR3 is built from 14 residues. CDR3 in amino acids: CASSQDTIGETQYF. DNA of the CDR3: TGCGCCAGCAGCCAAGATACCATTGGGGAGACCCAGTACTTC.

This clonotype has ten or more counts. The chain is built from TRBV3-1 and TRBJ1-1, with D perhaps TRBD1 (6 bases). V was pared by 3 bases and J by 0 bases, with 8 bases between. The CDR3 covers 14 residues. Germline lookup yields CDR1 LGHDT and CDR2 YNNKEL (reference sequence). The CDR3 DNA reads TGTGCCAGCAGCCATGCAGGGGTGAACACTGAAGCTTTCTTT. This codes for CASSHAGVNTEAFF.

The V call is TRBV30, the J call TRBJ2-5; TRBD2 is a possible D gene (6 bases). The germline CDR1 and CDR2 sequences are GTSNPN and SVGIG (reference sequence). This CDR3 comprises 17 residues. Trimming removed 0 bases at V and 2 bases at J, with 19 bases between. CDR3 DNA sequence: TGTGCCTGGAGTGTATCTTGGGGGGTCAGTACACAAGAGACCCAGTACTTC. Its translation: CAWSVSWGVSTQETQYF.

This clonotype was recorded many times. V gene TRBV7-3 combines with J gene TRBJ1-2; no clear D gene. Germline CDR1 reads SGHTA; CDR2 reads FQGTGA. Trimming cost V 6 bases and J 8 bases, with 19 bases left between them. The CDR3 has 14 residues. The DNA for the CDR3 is TGTGCCAGCAGTCCCCTGGCCTCAGCAGACGGCTACACCTTC. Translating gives CASSPLASADGYTF.

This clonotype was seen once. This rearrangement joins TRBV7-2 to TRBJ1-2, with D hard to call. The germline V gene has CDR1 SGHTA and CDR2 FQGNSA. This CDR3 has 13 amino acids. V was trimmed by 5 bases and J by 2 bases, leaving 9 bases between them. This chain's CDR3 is CASSRYNNYGYTF. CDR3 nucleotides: TGTGCCAGCAGCCGTTACAACAACTATGGCTACACCTTC. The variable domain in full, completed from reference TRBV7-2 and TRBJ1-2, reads GAGVSQSPSNKVTEKGKDVELRCDPISGHTALYWYRQSLGQGLEFLIYFQGNSAPDKSGLPSDRFSAERTGGSVSTLTIQRTQQEDSAVYLCASSRYNNYGYTFGSGTRLTVV.

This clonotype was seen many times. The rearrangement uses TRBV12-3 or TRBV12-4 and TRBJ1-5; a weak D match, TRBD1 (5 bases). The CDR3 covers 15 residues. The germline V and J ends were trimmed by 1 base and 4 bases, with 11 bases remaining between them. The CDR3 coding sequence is TGTGCCAGCAGTTTAGGGGGGGGATTAAATCAGCCCCAGCATTTT. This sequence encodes CASSLGGGLNQPQHF.

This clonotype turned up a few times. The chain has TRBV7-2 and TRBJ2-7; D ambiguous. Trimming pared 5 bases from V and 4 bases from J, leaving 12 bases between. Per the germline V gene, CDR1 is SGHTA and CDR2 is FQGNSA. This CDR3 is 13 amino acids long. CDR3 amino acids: CASSPTTLYEQYF. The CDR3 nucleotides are TGTGCCAGCAGCCCGACGACTCTGTACGAGCAGTACTTC.

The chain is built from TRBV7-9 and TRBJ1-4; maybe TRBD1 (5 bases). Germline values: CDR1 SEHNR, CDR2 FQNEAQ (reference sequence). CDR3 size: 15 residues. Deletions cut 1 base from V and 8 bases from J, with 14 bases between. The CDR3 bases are TGTGCCAGCAGCTTAGAGTCAGGGTCAAGGGAAAAACTGTTTTTT. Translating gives CASSLESGSREKLFF.

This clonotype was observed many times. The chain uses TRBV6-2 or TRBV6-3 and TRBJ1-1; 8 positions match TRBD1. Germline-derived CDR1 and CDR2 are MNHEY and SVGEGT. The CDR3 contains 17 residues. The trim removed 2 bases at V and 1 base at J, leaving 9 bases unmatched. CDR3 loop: CASSYPYRGLENTEAFF. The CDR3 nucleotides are TGTGCCAGCAGTTACCCTTACAGGGGGTTGGAGAACACTGAAGCTTTCTTT.

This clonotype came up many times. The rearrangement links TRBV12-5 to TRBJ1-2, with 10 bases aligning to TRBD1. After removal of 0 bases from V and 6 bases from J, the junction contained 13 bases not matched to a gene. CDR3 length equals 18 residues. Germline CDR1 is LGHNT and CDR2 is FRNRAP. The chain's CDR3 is CASGLVPSGQGVLHGYTF. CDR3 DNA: TGTGCTAGTGGTTTGGTACCCTCCGGACAGGGGGTCTTACATGGCTACACCTTC.

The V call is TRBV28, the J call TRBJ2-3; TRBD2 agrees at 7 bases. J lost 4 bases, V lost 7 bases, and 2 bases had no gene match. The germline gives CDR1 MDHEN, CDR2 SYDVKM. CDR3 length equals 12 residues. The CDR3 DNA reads TGTGCCAGCAATCGGGGGGCAGATACGCAGTATTTT. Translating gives CASNRGADTQYF.

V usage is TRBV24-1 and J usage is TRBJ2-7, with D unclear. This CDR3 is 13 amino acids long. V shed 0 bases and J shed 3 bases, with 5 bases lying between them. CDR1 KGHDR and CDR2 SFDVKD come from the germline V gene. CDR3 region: CATSDLYNYEQYF. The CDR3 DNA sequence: TGTGCCACCAGTGATTTGTACAACTACGAGCAGTACTTC.

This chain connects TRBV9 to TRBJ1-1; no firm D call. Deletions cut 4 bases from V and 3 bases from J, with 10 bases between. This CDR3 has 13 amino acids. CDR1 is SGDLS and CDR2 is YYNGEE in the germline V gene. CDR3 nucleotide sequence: TGTGCCAGCAGCAAAAGACATTACACTGAAGCTTTCTTT. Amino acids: CASSKRHYTEAFF.